This paragraph covers one T cell receptor beta chain sequence. This clone was detected only a few times. Its target antigen remains unknown. Base qualities are missing; no much larger clone stands one base away. On a MiSeq, deep resolution sequencing aimed for a depth between 1 in 1 million and 1 in 200,000 T cells, with each clonotype covered about 9.9x on average. The immunoSEQ hsTCRB Kit was used to generate the TCR beta libraries. The paper's processing steps were these. ImmunoSEQ Data Assistant and ImmunoSEQ Analyzer were used for data analysis, and V, D and J genes were assigned according to IMGT definitions. Clonality, which ranges from 0 to 1, was calculated as one minus the normalized Shannon entropy of productive rearrangement frequencies. Public clonotype analysis was restricted to overrepresented clonotypes comprising at least 0.05% of each patient's repertoire. Approximately 14 age-matched healthy donor repertoires from immuneACCESS served as clonality controls. Here the immuneACCESS table is served through TCRdb, limited to in-frame sequences with V and J called. Missing clones are a known gap in these copies; in checked studies unresolved V genes cover under half, and the rest lacks a known reason. Clonal size and the V and J genes are those of that table, whereas D and trimming came from the DNA. Within this sample are 110,000 to 150,000 clones, with about 70% of them counted one time only. About 5% of the sample goes to the ten largest clones.

The data belong to a study of cytotoxic CD8 clonotypes in ibrutinib-treated CLL (dated by TCRdb to 2020 to 2022). Background on the whole study: The cohort was composed of some twelve relapsed/refractory and approximately 16 treatment-naive patients; IGHV unmutated status was identified in 17 patients. Longitudinal samples were obtainable from about 30% of the roughly 90 participants in the trial. Partial responses were observed in approximately 24 patients and complete responses in 2; after a median follow-up of about 69 months, remission was maintained in 14 patients and progression was observed in approximately 12. Every remission and progressive disease sample was obtained while ibrutinib was still being received by the patients. Response samples were obtained after a median of approximately eleven months of treatment, with a range of about 6 to 36 months. Cryopreserved peripheral blood mononuclear cells were obtained before treatment, at response, and at either sustained remission or disease progression. On average, each sample yielded roughly 260,000 productive templates and under 95,000 productive rearrangements. Overall study outcomes, separate from this receptor: Public clonotypes were rare and either shrank or stayed stable during treatment, and the rise in clonality at ibrutinib response reflected expansion of private clonotypes. Clonality increased at ibrutinib response, stayed stable in sustained remission, and fell back toward baseline at progression. At baseline, clonality was higher than in age-matched healthy donors and showed a strong correlation with circulating CD8+ T-cell counts. Sampling times were not matched between sustained-remission and progressing patients, and lymph node repertoires were not studied.

The time point label here, explained by the study, means: approximately 25 months on ibrutinib. About 2 micrograms of genomic DNA were extracted from cryopreserved PBMCs for TCR beta library preparation. Longitudinal blood samples from CLL patients receiving ibrutinib monotherapy were subjected to high-throughput TCR beta sequencing. The patients took part in an open-label, single-center phase 2 trial of ibrutinib monotherapy. From the germline V gene, CDR1 is SGHAT and CDR2 is FQNNGV. V is shortened by 5 bases, J by 2 bases, and the region joining them spans 7 bases. The CDR3 measures 13 amino acids from cysteine to phenylalanine. Only the CDR3 part of the read is kept: 39 bases, read in frame from the first base.

The starting material was PBMCs, obtained after 24 months of ibrutinib treatment. The chain is assembled from TRBV11-2 and TRBJ1-5, with the identity of the D gene unclear. This receptor was identified in a human donor with chronic lymphocytic leukemia. The CDR3 here reads CASSPTGNQPQHF. The sequenced DNA is TGTGCCAGCAGCCCAACTGGCAATCAGCCCCAGCATTTT.